This TCR beta chain was documented in a study of T cell changes during pregnancy in multiple sclerosis. Looked up from germline, CDR1 is LGHNA and CDR2 is YNFKEQ. The CDR3 has 19 amino acids. With 0 bases clipped from V and 5 bases from J, the junction kept 8 bases outside the gene matches. TCRdb's table, derived via immunoSEQ multiplex PCR, lists solely in-frame clones and lacks some. The sample has tens of thousands of clones; around 90% are singletons. The gene calls are TRBV4-2 and TRBJ1-6; 12 bases agree with TRBD1. The receptor comes from a female donor with multiple sclerosis, enrolled in a pregnancy study. The sample was peripheral blood, taken in the second trimester of pregnancy. CDR3 coding DNA: TGTGCCAGCAGCCAAGACCCCGGGACAGGGGGCAGGAATAATTCACCCCTCCACTTT. Its protein product is CASSQDPGTGGRNNSPLHF.